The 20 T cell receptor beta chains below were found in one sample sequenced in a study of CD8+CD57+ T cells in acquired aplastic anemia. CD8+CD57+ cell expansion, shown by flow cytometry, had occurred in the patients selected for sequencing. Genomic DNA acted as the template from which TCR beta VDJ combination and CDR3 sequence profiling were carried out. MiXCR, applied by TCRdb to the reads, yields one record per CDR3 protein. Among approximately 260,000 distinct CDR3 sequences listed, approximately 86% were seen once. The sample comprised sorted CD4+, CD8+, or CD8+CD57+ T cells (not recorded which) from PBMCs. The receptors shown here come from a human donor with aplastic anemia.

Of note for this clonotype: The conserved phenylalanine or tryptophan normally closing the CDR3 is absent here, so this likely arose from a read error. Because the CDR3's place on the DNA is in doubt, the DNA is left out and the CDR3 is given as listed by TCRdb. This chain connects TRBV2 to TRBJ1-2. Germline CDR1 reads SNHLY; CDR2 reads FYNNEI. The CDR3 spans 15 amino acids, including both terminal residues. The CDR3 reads CASSDRGSHEQVFAP.

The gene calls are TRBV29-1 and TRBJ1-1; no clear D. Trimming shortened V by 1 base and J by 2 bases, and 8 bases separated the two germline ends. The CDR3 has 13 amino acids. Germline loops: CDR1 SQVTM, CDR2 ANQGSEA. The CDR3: CSVEVGRNTEAFF. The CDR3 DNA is TGCAGCGTTGAAGTAGGTAGAAACACTGAAGCTTTCTTT.

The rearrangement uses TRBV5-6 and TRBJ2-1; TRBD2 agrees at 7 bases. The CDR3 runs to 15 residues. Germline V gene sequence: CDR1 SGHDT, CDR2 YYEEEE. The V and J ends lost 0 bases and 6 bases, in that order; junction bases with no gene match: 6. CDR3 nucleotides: TGTGCCAGCAGCTTGGACGCGGGAGCGGGCAATGAGCAGTTCTTC. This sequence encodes CASSLDAGAGNEQFF. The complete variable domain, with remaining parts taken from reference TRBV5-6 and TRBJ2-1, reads DAGVTQSPTHLIKTRGQQVTLRCSPKSGHDTVSWYQQALGQGPQFIFQYYEEEERQRGNFPDRFSGHQFPNYSSELNVNALLLGDSALYLCASSLDAGAGNEQFFGPGTRLTVL.

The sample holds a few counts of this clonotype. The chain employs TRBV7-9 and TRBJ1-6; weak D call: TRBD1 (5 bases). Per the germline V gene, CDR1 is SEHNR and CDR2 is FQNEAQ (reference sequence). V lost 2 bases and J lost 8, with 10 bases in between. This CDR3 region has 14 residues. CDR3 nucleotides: TGTGCCAGCAGCTTACGGGGGAGGGATTCACCCCTCCACTTT. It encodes CASSLRGRDSPLHF.

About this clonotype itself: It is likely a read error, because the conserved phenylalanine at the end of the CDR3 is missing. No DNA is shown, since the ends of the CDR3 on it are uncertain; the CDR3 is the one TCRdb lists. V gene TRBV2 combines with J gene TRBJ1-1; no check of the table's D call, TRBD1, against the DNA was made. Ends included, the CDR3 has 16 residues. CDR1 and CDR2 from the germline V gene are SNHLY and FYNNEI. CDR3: CASSEGGTDVKTEALV.

The CDR3 coding sequence is TGTGCCAGCAGCTACAGGGTGGCCGCAAACAATGAGGATTTCTTT. It is translated as CASSYRVAANNEDFF. The chain employs TRBV2 and TRBJ1-1, with a weak D call TRBD1 (6 bases). V was cut by 6 bases and J by 13 bases, with 27 bases left in between. Per germline, CDR1 SNHLY and CDR2 FYNNEI. The CDR3 has 15 amino acids.

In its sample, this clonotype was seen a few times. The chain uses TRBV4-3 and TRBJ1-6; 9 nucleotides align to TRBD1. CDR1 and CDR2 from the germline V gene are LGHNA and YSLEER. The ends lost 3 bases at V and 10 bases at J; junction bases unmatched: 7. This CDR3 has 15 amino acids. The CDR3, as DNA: TGCGCCAGCAGCCAGGGGACAGGGAGAGGGTCACCCCTCCACTTT. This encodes CASSQGTGRGSPLHF.

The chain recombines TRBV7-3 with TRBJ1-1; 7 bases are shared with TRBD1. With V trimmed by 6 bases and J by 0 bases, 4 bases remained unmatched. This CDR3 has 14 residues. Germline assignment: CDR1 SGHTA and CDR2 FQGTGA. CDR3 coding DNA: TGTGCCAGCAGAGAGGGGGCGCTGAACACTGAAGCTTTCTTT. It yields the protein CASREGALNTEAFF.

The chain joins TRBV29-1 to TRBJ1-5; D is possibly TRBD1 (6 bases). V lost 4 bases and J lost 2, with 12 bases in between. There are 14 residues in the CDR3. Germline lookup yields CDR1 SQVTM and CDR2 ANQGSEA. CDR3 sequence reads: CSVGGQGGNQPQHF. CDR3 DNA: TGCAGCGTTGGGGGGCAGGGAGGCAATCAGCCCCAGCATTTT.

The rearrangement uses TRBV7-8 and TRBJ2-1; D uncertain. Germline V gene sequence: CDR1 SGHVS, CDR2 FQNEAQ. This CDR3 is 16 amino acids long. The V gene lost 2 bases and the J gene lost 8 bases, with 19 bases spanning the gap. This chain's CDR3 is CASSLQRSRDTDEQFF. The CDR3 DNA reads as TGTGCCAGCAGCTTACAAAGAAGCCGCGATACCGATGAGCAGTTCTTC.

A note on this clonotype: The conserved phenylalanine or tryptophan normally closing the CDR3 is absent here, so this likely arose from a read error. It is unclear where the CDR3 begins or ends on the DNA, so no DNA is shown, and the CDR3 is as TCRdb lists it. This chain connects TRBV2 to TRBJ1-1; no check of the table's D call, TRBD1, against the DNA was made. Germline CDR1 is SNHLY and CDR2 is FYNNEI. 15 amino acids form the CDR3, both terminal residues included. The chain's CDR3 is CASSDACSNQPQHFV.

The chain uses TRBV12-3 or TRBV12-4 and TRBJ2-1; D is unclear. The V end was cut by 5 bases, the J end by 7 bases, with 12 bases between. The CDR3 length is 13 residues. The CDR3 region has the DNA TGTGCCAGCAGTCCGGGTTTCGGGAATGAGCAGTTCTTC. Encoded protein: CASSPGFGNEQFF.

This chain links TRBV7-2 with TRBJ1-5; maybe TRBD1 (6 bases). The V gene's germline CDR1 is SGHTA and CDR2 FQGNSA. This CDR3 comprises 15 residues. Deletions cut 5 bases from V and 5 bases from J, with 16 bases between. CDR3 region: CASSPGAQGYQPQHF. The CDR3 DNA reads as TGTGCCAGCAGCCCGGGGGCGCAGGGGTATCAGCCCCAGCATTTT.

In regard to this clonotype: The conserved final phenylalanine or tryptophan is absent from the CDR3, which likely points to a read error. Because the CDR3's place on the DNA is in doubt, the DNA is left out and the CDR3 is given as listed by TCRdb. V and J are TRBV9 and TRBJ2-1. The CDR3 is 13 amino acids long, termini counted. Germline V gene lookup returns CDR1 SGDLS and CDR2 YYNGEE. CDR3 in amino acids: CASSGAGNIEHFV.

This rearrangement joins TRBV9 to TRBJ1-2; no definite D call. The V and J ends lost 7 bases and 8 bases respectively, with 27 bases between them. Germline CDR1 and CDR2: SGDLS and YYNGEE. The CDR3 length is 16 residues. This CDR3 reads CASGVAGNIHVFGYTF. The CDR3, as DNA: TGTGCCAGCGGAGTGGCTGGGAACATTCACGTATTCGGCTACACCTTC.

The CDR3 DNA reads as TGTGCCAGCAGCCCAGGCGTCAGCCGATACACCCAGTACTTC. Translation gives CASSPGVSRYTQYF. This chain connects TRBV12-3 or TRBV12-4 to TRBJ2-5, with no clear D. The ends were cut back, 6 bases at V and 8 bases at J, with 19 bases in the middle. CDR3 length: 14 amino acids.

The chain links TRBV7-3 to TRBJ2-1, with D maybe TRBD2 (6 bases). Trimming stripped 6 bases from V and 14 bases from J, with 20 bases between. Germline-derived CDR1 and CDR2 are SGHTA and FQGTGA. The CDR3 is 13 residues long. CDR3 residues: CASRDGGIHVEFF. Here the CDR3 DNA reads TGTGCCAGCAGAGATGGGGGGATCCATGTGGAGTTCTTC.

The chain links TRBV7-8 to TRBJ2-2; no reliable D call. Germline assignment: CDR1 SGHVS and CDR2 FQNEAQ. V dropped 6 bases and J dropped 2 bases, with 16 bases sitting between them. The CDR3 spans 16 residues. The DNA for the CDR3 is TGTGCCAGCAGGCCGCCCTTCTCGGCTAACACCGGGGAGCTGTTTTTT. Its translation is CASRPPFSANTGELFF. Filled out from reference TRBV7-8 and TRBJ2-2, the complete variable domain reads GAGVSQSPRYKVAKRGQDVALRCDPISGHVSLFWYQQALGQGPEFLTYFQNEAQLDKSGLPSDRFFAERPEGSVSTLKIQRTQQEDSAVYLCASRPPFSANTGELFFGEGSRLTVL.

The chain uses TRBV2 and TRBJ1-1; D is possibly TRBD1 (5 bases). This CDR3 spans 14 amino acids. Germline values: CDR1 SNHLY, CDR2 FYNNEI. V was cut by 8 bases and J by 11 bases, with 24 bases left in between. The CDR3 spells CASGDWGTDTQAFF. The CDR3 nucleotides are TGTGCCAGCGGGGACTGGGGCACAGATACGCAGGCTTTCTTT. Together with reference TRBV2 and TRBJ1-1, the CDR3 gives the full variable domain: EPEVTQTPSHQVTQMGQEVILRCVPISNHLYFYWYRQILGQKVEFLVSFYNNEISEKSEIFDDQFSVERPDGSNFTLKIRSTKLEDSAMYFCASGDWGTDTQAFFGQGTRLTVV.

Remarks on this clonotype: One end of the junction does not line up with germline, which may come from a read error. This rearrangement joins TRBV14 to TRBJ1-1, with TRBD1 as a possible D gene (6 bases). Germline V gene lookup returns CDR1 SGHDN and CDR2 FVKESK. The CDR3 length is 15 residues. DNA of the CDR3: TGTGCCAGCAGCTCAGGACTAGCGGGACAAGCCAAAAACATTTTT. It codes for CASSSGLAGQAKNIF.